What follows describes a single TCR beta chain. This CDR3 is built from 11 residues. Per the germline V gene, CDR1 is DFQATT and CDR2 is SNEGSKA (reference sequence). The data were taken from a study of graft-versus-host responses after intestinal transplantation. Findings and limits, study-wide: Within the allografts of patients who had graft-donor T cell macrochimerism, graft-versus-host to host-versus-graft clonal ratios were high.

Assay used: immunoSEQ multiplex PCR; TCRdb lists only in-frame clones, some missing. The sample carries roughly 9,000 clones, approximately 33% recorded once. This sample comprised alloreactive CD4+ T cells from a mixed lymphocyte reaction culture, obtained before intestinal transplant. The subset is: CFSE-low proliferating T cells sorted from approximately six-day pre-transplant mixed lymphocyte reaction (GvH or HvG direction). The receptor was isolated from a human patient who received an intestinal transplant. The V and J genes are TRBV20-1 and TRBJ2-7; perhaps TRBD2 as D (5 bases). The CDR3 DNA follows: TGCAGCTGGACTTCCGCCTACGAGCAGTACTTC. Its translation is CSWTSAYEQYF.